This passage covers 7 T cell receptor beta chains from one sample sequenced in a study of blood T cells in healthy people across ages. A second PCR of roughly 7 to 11 cycles used a sample-barcoded 5' primer and a J-beta primer mix. TCRdb re-called the 5' RACE reads through MiXCR, storing one row per CDR3 protein. The sample shows around 1,600,000 distinct CDR3 sequences, 42% of them seen only once. The specimen was blood. These receptor sequences come from a woman in her late teens or twenties in good health.

The sample holds many counts of this clonotype. The chain joins TRBV11-2 to TRBJ2-5, with D perhaps assigned TRBD1 or TRBD2 (6 bases each). Trimming cost V 4 bases and J 4 bases, with 19 bases left between them. The CDR3 contains 16 residues. The germline CDR1 and CDR2 sequences are SGHAT and FQNNGV. The DNA for the CDR3 is TGTGCCAGCAGCTCAGGAGGCGATTGGGGGGCAGAGACCCAGTACTTC. Its protein is CASSSGGDWGAETQYF.

J is TRBJ1-5 and V is TRBV28, with no clear D. The length of the CDR3 is 14 residues. V lost 4 bases and J 9 bases, leaving 16 bases between the germline ends. Per the germline V gene, CDR1 is MDHEN and CDR2 is SYDVKM. In nucleotides, the CDR3 is TGTGCCAGCAGTTCCCCCCGAGAGTATCGGCCCCAGCATTTT. Translating it yields CASSSPREYRPQHF. Full variable domain (rest looked up from reference TRBV28 and TRBJ1-5): DVKVTQSSRYLVKRTGEKVFLECVQDMDHENMFWYRQDPGLGLRLIYFSYDVKMKEKGDIPEGYSVSREKKERFSLILESASTNQTSMYLCASSSPREYRPQHFGDGTRLSIL.

The chain couples TRBV9 to TRBJ2-7; the match to TRBD2 covers 9 bases. J lost 2 bases, V lost 2 bases, and 5 bases had no gene match. Germline CDR1 SGDLS, CDR2 YYNGEE. The CDR3 runs 15 residues. CDR3 residues: CASSVSSGGPYEQYF. The CDR3 DNA is TGTGCCAGCAGCGTCAGTAGCGGGGGACCCTACGAGCAGTACTTC.

This clonotype was detected only a few times. The rearrangement joins TRBV28 to TRBJ2-3; D tentatively fits TRBD1 or TRBD2 (6 bases each). The CDR3 is 16 residues long. With 2 bases removed from V and 0 bases from J, the gap between germline ends came to 12 bases. Germline V CDR1 and CDR2: MDHEN, SYDVKM. CDR3 residues: CASSLAGGGSTDTQYF. The CDR3 DNA reads as TGTGCCAGCAGTTTAGCCGGGGGCGGAAGCACAGATACGCAGTATTTT.

This clonotype was counted many times. This chain uses TRBV7-2 with TRBJ2-3; D is undetermined. V lost 7 bases and J lost 1, with 9 bases in between. Per germline, CDR1 SGHTA and CDR2 FQGNSA. The CDR3 length is 13 residues. The CDR3 coding sequence is TGTGCCAGCACCACCTGGGGCACAGATACGCAGTATTTT. Translating it yields CASTTWGTDTQYF.

The gene calls are TRBV6-1 and TRBJ2-7, with 7 bases that match TRBD1. V shed 3 bases, J shed 2 bases, and the junction held 4 bases outside the gene matches. The CDR3 contains 14 residues. CDR1 and CDR2 (germline): MNHNS, SASEGT. This CDR3 is CASSEVQGPYEQYF. CDR3 sequence (DNA): TGTGCCAGCAGTGAGGTACAGGGGCCCTACGAGCAGTACTTC.

In its sample, this clonotype was seen a few times. This chain joins TRBV10-3 and TRBJ2-5; D gene uncertain. This CDR3 comprises 15 residues. V was clipped by 3 bases and J by 1 base, with 12 bases between them. The germline gives CDR1 ENHRY, CDR2 SYGVKD. The CDR3 is CAISDRKALQETQYF. The CDR3 DNA is TGTGCCATCAGTGATCGAAAGGCTCTCCAAGAGACCCAGTACTTC.